Listed below are T cell receptor beta chains from one sample, sequenced in a study of cytomegalovirus exposure and HLA in healthy donors. Clones were sequenced by immunoSEQ multiplex PCR, and TCRdb holds only the in-frame ones, with some missing. Of under 200,000 clones in the sample, around four fifths are singletons; the top ten hold 1.3%. The sample was PBMCs. The receptors stem from a woman in her 50s in good health and CMV-seronegative. The CDR3 runs from the conserved cysteine through the conserved F or W.

CDR3 length	V gene	J gene	CDR3 protein
14	TRBV13	TRBJ2-7	CASSLEGVHGEQYF
13	TRBV6-6	TRBJ2-1	CASRQANGNEQFF
20	TRBV4-3	TRBJ1-4	CASSQDLQGIGLVTNEKLFF
12	TRBV9	TRBJ2-7	CASSALRGEQYF
16	TRBV27	TRBJ2-7	CASSLSRQYSTYEQYF
16	TRBV18	TRBJ2-1	CASSRATPVSYNEQFF
13	TRBV4-3	TRBJ2-1	CASSLGHYNEQFF
13	TRBV19	TRBJ1-1	CASSIGANTEAFF
14	TRBV11-2	TRBJ2-5	CASSLLAGKETQYF
15	TRBV7-9	TRBJ1-6	CASRAGTNDNSPLHF
13	TRBV9	TRBJ1-2	CASSVGQDYGYTF
9	TRBV20-1	TRBJ1-2	CSASDGMFF
13	TRBV6-4	TRBJ1-2	CASSSNQYYGYTF
15	TRBV11-2	TRBJ2-1	CASSQGTQKYNEQFF
16	TRBV28	TRBJ2-2	CASSTPGLVVTGELFF
15	TRBV6-1	TRBJ1-1	CASSEVWGRDTEAFF
14	TRBV7-2	TRBJ1-3	CASSFSQAGNTIYF
16	TRBV30	TRBJ2-5	CAWSVPSRRGQETQYF
13	TRBV18	TRBJ1-5	CASSLDSAQPQHF
18	TRBV28	TRBJ2-5	CASSRPGLAGSTQETQYF
16	TRBV7-6	TRBJ2-5	CASSLAPDRFGETQYF
16	TRBV10-3	TRBJ2-1	CAISPTSGSTYNEQFF
14	TRBV5-6	TRBJ1-2	CASSSRDIGYGYTF
13	TRBV6-1	TRBJ1-2	CASSEPGLKGYTF
12	TRBV7-2	TRBJ2-7	CATGLATYEQYF
16	TRBV19	TRBJ1-5	CASSMTPTTDNQPQHF
14	TRBV28	TRBJ1-4	CASSSQGLYEKLFF
16	TRBV28	TRBJ1-3	CASSFTGLNSGNTIYF
15	TRBV4-3	TRBJ1-2	CASSQVNRVMDGYTF
14	TRBV5-1	TRBJ2-5	CASSLTTNKETQYF
17	TRBV14	TRBJ1-3	CASSQVGTGNRPSTIYF
16	TRBV6-1	TRBJ1-4	CASSVIPGQGREKLFF
16	TRBV23-1	TRBJ2-1	CASSQSKRGSYDEQFF
12	TRBV5-4	TRBJ2-7	CASSLGTIEQYF
16	TRBV28	TRBJ2-7	CASSLIPGTGEWEQYF
14	TRBV14	TRBJ2-3	CASSQLSSGDTQYF
14	TRBV5-6	TRBJ1-2	CASSPGTRVGGYTF
23	TRBV28	TRBJ2-7	CASSLFLRDRDFLGREGGGEQYF
16	TRBV7-2	TRBJ2-2	CASSLNLAANTGELFF
16	TRBV5-5	TRBJ2-1	CASSLPTSVLLNEQFF
13	TRBV6-5	TRBJ2-7	CASSYRQAYEQYF
18	TRBV6-1	TRBJ2-1	CASSEPPSGGLGNNEQFF
16	TRBV4-3	TRBJ1-2	CASSQARGGDRGGYTF
15	TRBV5-1	TRBJ2-1	CASSLPSGDYNEQFF
15	TRBV5-6	TRBJ2-3	CASSLVGTERDTQYF